This TCR beta chain was captured by sequencing in a study of shared clonotypes between healthy human individuals. Points from the study as a whole: An expected dependence of interdonor clonotype sharing on sequencing depth was noted.

The CDR3 is made up of 14 amino acids. CDR1 MGHRA and CDR2 YSYEKL come from the germline V gene. The ends were cut back, 1 base at V and 3 bases at J, with 9 bases in the middle. Generated by immunoSEQ multiplex PCR, the TCRdb table keeps only in-frame clones and is missing some. The top ten hold around 1.1% of the sample, which has some 2,000,000 clones, roughly 95% seen once. CD8 cells regarded as naive lacked CD45RO, were positively chosen for CCR7, and omitted terminally differentiated effector memory CD45RA+ cells. A word on this clone: What it binds is not known. This specimen includes other DNA sequences encoding the same CDR3.

The chain joins TRBV4-1 to TRBJ1-2; D remains ambiguous. The sequencing sample was made of naive CD8+ T cells sorted from blood. The origin of this receptor is a man aged 18 to 30 in good health. The CDR3 nucleotides are TGCGCCAGCAGCCAAGTCGCCGGAGACTATGGCTACACCTTC. This encodes CASSQVAGDYGYTF.